The present T cell receptor (beta chain) was sequenced within a study of shared clonotypes between healthy human individuals. General study points: In a handful of donors, around 5% of naive CD4 clonotypes appeared in common.

Caucasian adults residing in Nashville, Tennessee made up all the donors. Subsets obtained from CD4+ cells comprised CD45RA+ naive and CD45RA-negative memory cells. Researchers divided each subset's genomic DNA evenly across several immunoSEQ plates. The data were produced by immunoSEQ multiplex PCR, yet TCRdb's version contains in-frame clones alone and is incomplete. The sample carries over 2 million clones, 85% to 95% recorded once. This CDR3 has 15 amino acids. V dropped 5 bases and J dropped 0; count of bases not matched to a gene: 4. Germline assignment: CDR1 KGHSH and CDR2 LQKENI. As regards this clone: The antigen remains unidentified.

V usage is TRBV18 and J usage is TRBJ1-5; 7 positions agree with TRBD1. Sequencing used naive CD4+ T cells from PBMCs. Indicated subset: CD45RA+ positively selected. The origin of this receptor is a man aged 18-30 years in good health. Some clones in this sample may be carry-over from other donors' samples. CDR3 sequence: CASSLGQASNQPQHF. The CDR3 DNA is TGTGCCAGCTCATTAGGACAGGCTAGCAATCAGCCCCAGCATTTT.